This TCR beta chain was sequenced during a study of blood T cell repertoires in COVID-19. TCRdb's table, derived via immunoSEQ multiplex PCR, lists solely in-frame clones and lacks some. The sample carries 160,000 or so clones, around 83% recorded once. There are 16 residues in the CDR3. Germline V lookup: CDR1 SGHRS, CDR2 YFSETQ. V was shortened by 4 bases and J by 4 bases, with 20 bases between the two germline ends. The rearrangement uses TRBV5-1 and TRBJ1-2, with unresolved D. This TCR came from a man between 40 and 49 years old with acute or convalescent COVID-19. What was sequenced was peripheral blood. The CDR3 sequence: CASSPSPLQSSYGYTF. In DNA, the CDR3 is TGCGCCAGCAGCCCCTCCCCCTTACAGAGCAGCTATGGCTACACCTTC.